The subject of this entry is one TCR beta chain. The record originates from a study of sequential checkpoint blockade in melanoma. The data were produced by immunoSEQ multiplex PCR, yet TCRdb's version contains in-frame clones alone and is incomplete. Here the sample spans about 29,000 clones, roughly 80% being singletons. CDR3 length equals 14 residues. The V gene end was trimmed by 4 bases and the J gene end by 2 bases; junction bases not matched to a gene: 4. CDR1 MNHEY and CDR2 SMNVEV come from the germline V gene (reference sequence). Treatment noted: randomized to nivolumab then ipilimumab (arm A) or the reverse (arm B).

The origin of this receptor is a human donor with melanoma. Material: CD8+ T cells sorted from blood (inferred from file names), obtained from a patient given nivolumab and ipilimumab in sequence. The rearrangement links TRBV27 to TRBJ2-7; TRBD1 agrees at 8 bases. CDR3 in amino acids: CASSSGQGTYEQYF. CDR3 DNA sequence: TGTGCCAGCAGTTCCGGACAGGGCACCTACGAGCAGTACTTC.